This T cell receptor (beta chain) was sequenced for a study of shared clonotypes between healthy human individuals. Whole-study results and caveats: Memory subsets generally showed lower estimated richness than naive subsets. Several donors held about 5% of naive CD4 clonotypes in common.

Germline lookup yields CDR1 MGHRA and CDR2 YSYEKL. This CDR3 spans 15 amino acids. V was cut by 1 base and J by 2 bases, with 12 bases left in between. Terminally differentiated effector memory CD45RA+ cells were left out of the naive CD8 fraction, which was CD45RO-negative and positively selected for CCR7. Each subset's genomic DNA was split evenly across several immunoSEQ plates. TCRdb's copy holds only in-frame clones and misses some; the assay was immunoSEQ multiplex PCR. This table holds about 650,000 clones, around 95% found once. Turning to this clone: The antigen remains unidentified.

The V and J genes are TRBV4-1 and TRBJ2-7; no reliable D call. This receptor was obtained from a woman younger than 45 in good health. The sequenced sample was naive CD8+ T cells sorted from blood. The CDR3 is CASSQGKERTYEQYF. CDR3 coding DNA: TGCGCCAGCAGCCAAGGAAAGGAGCGTACCTACGAGCAGTACTTC.